The clone carrying this TCR beta chain has at least ten counts. Its antigen is not identified. The entry originates in a study of identical twins. Overall study findings and caveats: Models underestimated how often monozygotic twins shared out-of-frame TCR alpha. Analyses of zero insertions could be partly confounded by invariant MAIT and iNKT cells. Memory repertoires showed no such pattern, whereas abundant cord blood beta clonotypes carried fewer insertions. With beta out-of-frame sequences, excess sharing by twins was weaker.

Trimming took 0 bases from V and 6 from J; bases not matched to a gene: 3. In germline, CDR1 is LGHNA, CDR2 YSLEER. This CDR3 spans 14 amino acids. TCRdb re-analysed the 5' RACE reads in MiXCR, keeping a single row per CDR3 protein. The data contain about 150,000 distinct CDR3 sequences, roughly 3.2% of them seen just once; the ten biggest clones take up 7.5% to 8.5%. The rearrangement joins TRBV4-3 to TRBJ2-7, with TRBD1 matching 9 bases. Sequenced material: memory T cells sorted from blood. The receptor was isolated from a young man in good health. The CDR3 is CASSQEDRGGEQYF. CDR3 nucleotide sequence: TGCGCCAGCAGCCAAGAGGACAGGGGAGGCGAGCAGTACTTC.